A single sample is the source of the 25 T cell receptor beta chains below, sequenced in a study of blood T cell repertoires in COVID-19. This table comes from immunoSEQ multiplex PCR, and its TCRdb copy is limited to in-frame clones, with some not included. Of tens of thousands of clones listed, 85% are singletons. Material for sequencing was peripheral blood. These receptors all stem from a man older than 75 with acute or convalescent COVID-19.

The chain has TRBV7-9 and TRBJ1-3; D is unresolved. V was shortened by 1 base and J by 0 bases, with 16 bases between the two germline ends. Germline values: CDR1 SEHNR, CDR2 FQNEAQ (reference sequence). The CDR3 extends over 18 amino acids. The CDR3 DNA follows: TGTGCCAGCAGCTTAGAATTCGCCAGGAAGAGCTCTGGAAACACCATATATTTT. Protein product: CASSLEFARKSSGNTIYF. Filled out from reference TRBV7-9 and TRBJ1-3, the complete variable domain reads DTGVSQNPRHKITKRGQNVTFRCDPISEHNRLYWYRQTLGQGPEFLTYFQNEAQLEKSRLLSDRFSAERPKGSFSTLEIQRTEQGDSAMYLCASSLEFARKSSGNTIYFGEGSWLTVV.

CDR3 residues: CASSPGRAGGQPQHF. CDR3 in DNA: TGTGCCAGCAGCCCAGGGAGGGCAGGGGGCCAGCCCCAGCATTTT. The chain recombines TRBV6-5 with TRBJ1-5; 8 nucleotides align to TRBD1. The CDR3 loop spans 15 amino acids. CDR1 is MNHEY and CDR2 is SVGAGI in the germline V gene. Trimming at V came to 6 bases and at J to 7 bases, leaving 11 bases not matched to a gene.

This chain uses TRBV19 with TRBJ2-7; 7 positions agree with TRBD1. J gave up 3 bases and V 2 bases, and 4 bases lay outside the gene matches. This CDR3 has 14 residues. Germline V gene lookup returns CDR1 LNHDA and CDR2 SQIVND (reference sequence). The CDR3 nucleotides are TGTGCCAGTAGTATAAGTACAGGGGACTACGAGCAGTACTTC. Its translation: CASSISTGDYEQYF.

V gene TRBV6-6 combines with J gene TRBJ2-7, with D unclear. The CDR3 covers 14 residues. The germline gives CDR1 MNHNY, CDR2 SVGAGI (reference sequence). Trimming stripped 0 bases from V and 4 bases from J, with 10 bases between. This chain's CDR3 is CASSYSTPPYEQYF. The CDR3 nucleotides are TGTGCCAGCAGTTACTCGACTCCCCCGTACGAGCAGTACTTC.

The gene calls are TRBV4-3 and TRBJ2-3; D unresolved. Germline V gives CDR1 LGHNA, CDR2 YSLEER. The CDR3 is 13 residues long. Trimming pared 1 base from V and 3 bases from J, leaving 5 bases between. DNA for the CDR3: TGCGCCAGCAGCCAAGGCCGGACAGATACGCAGTATTTT. Its translation: CASSQGRTDTQYF.

J is TRBJ1-1 and V is TRBV7-8; possibly TRBD1 for D (5 bases). Trimming took 4 bases from V and 6 from J, leaving 15 bases between them. Germline-derived CDR1 and CDR2 are SGHVS and FQNEAQ. There are 14 residues in the CDR3. The CDR3 region has the DNA TGTGCCAGCAGCTCTACGTGGGGCCCCCCTGAAGCTTTCTTT. This encodes CASSSTWGPPEAFF.

The chain is built from TRBV28 and TRBJ1-2, with 11 bases lining up with TRBD1. CDR1 MDHEN and CDR2 SYDVKM come from the germline V gene. V trimming: 6 bases; J trimming: 5 bases; junction bases outside the gene matches: 5. This CDR3 comprises 14 residues. This CDR3 is CASSWTGGIYGYTF. The DNA of the CDR3 is TGTGCCAGCAGCTGGACAGGGGGCATATATGGCTACACCTTC.

V and J are TRBV7-8 and TRBJ2-1, with TRBD1 matching 7 bases. This CDR3 comprises 15 residues. Germline values: CDR1 SGHVS, CDR2 FQNEAQ. J was trimmed by 5 bases and V by 1 base; bases with no gene match: 5. The CDR3 is CASSLVGGFNNEQFF. In nucleotides, the CDR3 is TGTGCCAGCAGCTTAGTAGGGGGCTTTAACAATGAGCAGTTCTTC.

The chain is built from TRBV6-1 and TRBJ2-7, with 9 bases aligning to TRBD2. The V gene's germline CDR1 is MNHNS and CDR2 SASEGT. This CDR3 is built from 15 residues. The ends lost 2 bases at V and 2 bases at J; junction bases unmatched: 4. DNA of the CDR3: TGTGCCAGCAGTGAAAGGGCGGGAGGGCCCTACGAGCAGTACTTC. Its protein product is CASSERAGGPYEQYF.

The chain has TRBV9 and TRBJ2-3, with 10 bases matching TRBD2. Germline CDR1 and CDR2: SGDLS and YYNGEE. There are 16 residues in the CDR3. The J segment lost 1 base and the V segment lost 0 bases, leaving 2 bases of the junction unmatched. The CDR3 protein is CASSVASGSGTDTQYF. Here the CDR3 DNA reads TGTGCCAGCAGCGTAGCTAGCGGGAGTGGCACAGATACGCAGTATTTT.

The chain uses TRBV19 and TRBJ1-5, with D unclear. V was trimmed by 9 bases and J by 4 bases, leaving 16 bases between them. This CDR3 region has 14 residues. The V gene's germline CDR1 is LNHDA and CDR2 SQIVND (reference sequence). The CDR3 is CASWLTATNQPQHF. The CDR3 nucleotides read TGTGCCAGCTGGCTGACCGCGACTAATCAGCCCCAGCATTTT. The entire variable domain, with the rest obtained from reference TRBV19 and TRBJ1-5, is as follows: DGGITQSPKYLFRKEGQNVTLSCEQNLNHDAMYWYRQDPGQGLRLIYYSQIVNDFQKGDIAEGYSVSREKKESFPLTVTSAQKNPTAFYLCASWLTATNQPQHFGDGTRLSIL.

This clone has a single count. The V gene is TRBV15, the J gene TRBJ2-1, with D possibly TRBD1 on 6 matching bases. Germline-derived CDR1 and CDR2 are LNHNV and YYDKDF (reference sequence). V was trimmed by 1 base and J by 6 bases, leaving 10 bases between them. The CDR3 is 14 amino acids. The CDR3: CATSRGDKSNEQFF. The CDR3 DNA follows: TGTGCCACCAGCAGAGGGGACAAAAGCAATGAGCAGTTCTTC.

The V gene is TRBV2, the J gene TRBJ1-5; possible D gene TRBD1, 6 bases. V lost 1 base and J lost 7, with 14 bases in between. This CDR3 has 15 residues. Looked up from germline, CDR1 is SNHLY and CDR2 is FYNNEI. The CDR3 DNA reads as TGTGCCAGCAGTGAAGAAACAGGGAGTGGACAGCCCCAGCATTTT. It codes for CASSEETGSGQPQHF. The full variable domain, completed using reference TRBV2 and TRBJ1-5, is EPEVTQTPSHQVTQMGQEVILRCVPISNHLYFYWYRQILGQKVEFLVSFYNNEISEKSEIFDDQFSVERPDGSNFTLKIRSTKLEDSAMYFCASSEETGSGQPQHFGDGTRLSIL.

The chain links TRBV29-1 to TRBJ2-4; TRBD2 matches 7 bases. V gave up 2 bases and J gave up 0 bases; unmatched junction bases: 1. The CDR3 is made up of 14 amino acids. Germline CDR1 SQVTM, CDR2 ANQGSEA. CDR3 loop: CSVEPGGAKNIQYF. The CDR3, as DNA: TGCAGCGTTGAACCGGGGGGAGCCAAAAACATTCAGTACTTC.

This clone came up once. The rearrangement joins TRBV7-8 to TRBJ1-6; no definite D call. Between the trimmed V and J ends, which lost 5 bases and 6 bases, there was a span of 17 bases. CDR1 is SGHVS and CDR2 is FQNEAQ in the germline V gene. CDR3 length equals 16 residues. DNA for the CDR3: TGTGCCAGCAGCACCCTCCGGTCCCGCGGTAATTCACCCCTCCACTTT. Encoded protein: CASSTLRSRGNSPLHF.

The sample holds one count of this clone. The rearrangement links TRBV12-3 or TRBV12-4 to TRBJ2-7; 7 bases line up with TRBD2. The CDR3 runs to 13 residues. V shed 10 bases and J 0 bases; nucleotides not matched to a gene: 6. Written as DNA, the CDR3 is TGTGCCACCCGCCTAGCGGTCTCCTACGAGCAGTACTTC. Encoded protein: CATRLAVSYEQYF.

This chain joins TRBV6-5 and TRBJ1-5; TRBD1 matches 7 bases. V shed 10 bases, J shed 3 bases, and the junction held 3 bases outside the gene matches. The germline CDR1 and CDR2 sequences are MNHEY and SVGAGI. CDR3 length: 12 residues. Here the CDR3 reads CATGTANQPQHF. The DNA for the CDR3 is TGTGCCACCGGGACAGCCAATCAGCCCCAGCATTTT.

J is TRBJ2-1 and V is TRBV15; weak D call: TRBD1 (6 bases). CDR1 is LNHNV and CDR2 is YYDKDF in the germline V gene (reference sequence). With 2 bases removed from V and 6 bases from J, the gap between germline ends came to 11 bases. This CDR3 is 14 amino acids long. This CDR3 is CATSRSRDINEQFF. In nucleotides, the CDR3 is TGTGCCACCAGCAGAAGCCGGGACATCAATGAGCAGTTCTTC.

The V gene is TRBV6-5, the J gene TRBJ1-2, with 8 bases aligning to TRBD1. This CDR3 spans 15 amino acids. Losses at the gene ends were 6 bases for V and 4 bases for J; bases not matched to a gene: 10. The V gene's germline CDR1 is MNHEY and CDR2 SVGAGI. The CDR3 DNA reads as TGTGCCAGCAGAGTCCAGGGGGCACTTGGCTATGGCTACACCTTC. This gives the protein CASRVQGALGYGYTF.

The chain employs TRBV28 and TRBJ1-5, with 8 bases fitting TRBD1. Losses at the gene ends were 3 bases for V and 7 bases for J; bases not matched to a gene: 8. The CDR3 has 15 amino acids. CDR1 is MDHEN, CDR2 SYDVKM, per germline. The CDR3, as DNA: TGTGCCAGCAGTTTGCGGCAGGGGGCGCCCCAGCCCCAGCATTTT. Its protein is CASSLRQGAPQPQHF.

This clone was seen more than once but under ten times. The chain is built from TRBV9 and TRBJ1-1; D is ambiguous. The germline V gene has CDR1 SGDLS and CDR2 YYNGEE. The CDR3 is made up of 13 amino acids. Trimming pared 1 base from V and 0 bases from J, leaving 4 bases between. The CDR3 loop is CASSVQMNTEAFF. The CDR3 nucleotides are TGTGCCAGCAGCGTACAGATGAACACTGAAGCTTTCTTT.

V is TRBV29-1 and J is TRBJ1-3; the match to TRBD1 covers 8 bases. Germline V CDR1 and CDR2: SQVTM, ANQGSEA. Unmatched junction bases numbered 15, after V lost 7 bases and J lost 7 bases. The CDR3 length is 15 residues. The CDR3 region has the DNA TGCAGCGCACTCTTTACAGGGGGTCGTGGTAACACCATATATTTT. Its translation is CSALFTGGRGNTIYF.

The gene calls are TRBV4-2 and TRBJ2-7, with D tentatively TRBD1 (6 bases). Germline V gene data show CDR1 as LGHNA and CDR2 as YNFKEQ. This CDR3 spans 16 amino acids. V was shortened by 0 bases and J by 4 bases, with 16 bases between the two germline ends. The CDR3 coding sequence is TGTGCCAGCAGCCAAGATCGGTCACAGGGATGGTACGAGCAGTACTTC. It encodes CASSQDRSQGWYEQYF.

The J gene is TRBJ2-3, the V gene TRBV5-1, with unresolved D. CDR3 length equals 15 residues. The V gene's germline CDR1 is SGHRS and CDR2 YFSETQ. Between the trimmed V and J ends, which lost 0 bases and 3 bases, there was a span of 11 bases. The CDR3 loop is CASSLVSVGTDTQYF. CDR3 DNA: TGCGCCAGCAGCTTGGTGTCCGTCGGGACAGATACGCAGTATTTT.

J is TRBJ2-5 and V is TRBV7-3; TRBD2 aligns across 14 bases. Germline-derived CDR1 and CDR2 are SGHTA and FQGTGA. J gave up 3 bases and V 4 bases, and 7 bases lay outside the gene matches. This CDR3 region has 17 residues. The CDR3 DNA follows: TGTGCCAGCAGCTCTGGACTAGCGGGAGGACTTAAAGAGACCCAGTACTTC. Residues: CASSSGLAGGLKETQYF.